This T cell receptor (beta chain) was identified in a study of CD8+ T cells in alopecia areata. Study-wide points: With patients, TCR sharing proved less clear than in mice, a difference possibly related to HLA. Many of the expanded lesional clones endured in scalp and blood while on tofacitinib. In lesional scalp, particularly from alopecia totalis/universalis, clonality was higher than in normal scalp.

The CDR3 has 12 residues. Trimming stripped 2 bases from V and 1 base from J, with 5 bases between. Looked up from germline, CDR1 is GTSNPN and CDR2 is SVGIG (reference sequence). Worth noting for this clone: Its antigen is undetermined. Additional DNA sequences in this sample encode the identical CDR3.

After isolation, RNA underwent reverse transcription to generate cDNA as the sequencing template. Profiled with immunoSEQ multiplex PCR; TCRdb holds only in-frame clones, not every one. This sample has 190,000 or so clones; about 60% occur once, and the top ten carry approximately 3.4%. Sample treatment: oral pan-JAK inhibitor, 5-10 mg twice daily. Sorted out of PBMCs were CD4+ T cells and CD8+ T cells. V usage is TRBV30 and J usage is TRBJ2-5; no definite D call. The sequence derives from a human donor with alopecia areata. This material consisted of CD4+ T cells sorted from blood, taken at week 4, from a patient treated with tofacitinib. CDR3 nucleotides: TGTGCCTGGAGTCTCGGCCAAGAGACCCAGTACTTC. This gives the protein CAWSLGQETQYF. Full variable domain (rest looked up from reference TRBV30 and TRBJ2-5): SQTIHQWPATLVQPVGSPLSLECTVEGTSNPNLYWYRQAAGRGLQLLFYSVGIGQISSEVPQNLSASRPQDRQFILSSKKLLLSDSGFYLCAWSLGQETQYFGPGTRLLVL.